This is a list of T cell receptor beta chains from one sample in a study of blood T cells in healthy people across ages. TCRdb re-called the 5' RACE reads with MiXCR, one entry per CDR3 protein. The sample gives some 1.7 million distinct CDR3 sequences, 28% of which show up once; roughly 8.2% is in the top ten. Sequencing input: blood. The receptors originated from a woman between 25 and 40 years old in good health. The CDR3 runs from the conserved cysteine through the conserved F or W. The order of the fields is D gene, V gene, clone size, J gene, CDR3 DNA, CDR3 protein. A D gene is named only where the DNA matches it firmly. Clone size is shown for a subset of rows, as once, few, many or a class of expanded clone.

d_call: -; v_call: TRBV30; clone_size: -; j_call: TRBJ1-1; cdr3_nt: TGTGCCTGGCAGTACTGGCAGCTGAACACTGAAGCTTTCTTT; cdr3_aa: CAWQYWQLNTEAFF
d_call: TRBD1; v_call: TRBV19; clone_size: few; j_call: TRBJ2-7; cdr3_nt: TGTGCCAGGGTCACTGTACACAGGGGACCCACCTACGAGCAGTACTTC; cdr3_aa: CARVTVHRGPTYEQYF
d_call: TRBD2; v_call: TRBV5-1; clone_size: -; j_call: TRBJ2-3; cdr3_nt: TGCGCCAGCAGCGACGAGGGACTAGCGGGTGGTTATACGCAGTATTTT; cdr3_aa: CASSDEGLAGGYTQYF
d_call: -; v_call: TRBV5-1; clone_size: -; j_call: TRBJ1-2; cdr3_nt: TGCGCCAGCAGCCCCACTTCGGCCTATGGCTACACCTTC; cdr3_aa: CASSPTSAYGYTF
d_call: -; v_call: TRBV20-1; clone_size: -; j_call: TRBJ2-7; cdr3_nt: TGCAGTGCTAGAACCCTGGGGACGGCCGAGCAGTACTTC; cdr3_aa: CSARTLGTAEQYF
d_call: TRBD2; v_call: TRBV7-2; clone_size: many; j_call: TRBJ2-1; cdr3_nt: TGTGCCAGCAGCTTGCGGGGGAGGGTTGCCAATGAGCAGTTCTTC; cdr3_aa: CASSLRGRVANEQFF
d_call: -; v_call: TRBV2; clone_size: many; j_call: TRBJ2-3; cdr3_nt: TGTGCCAGCAGTGAAGCGCTTACAGATACGCAGTATTTT; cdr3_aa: CASSEALTDTQYF
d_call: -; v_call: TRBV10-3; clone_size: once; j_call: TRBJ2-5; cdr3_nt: TGTGCCATCAGTGGTAGCACGCGAGGACGGAACGCAGAGACCCAGTACTTC; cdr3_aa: CAISGSTRGRNAETQYF
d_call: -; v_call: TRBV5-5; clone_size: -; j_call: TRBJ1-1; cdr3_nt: TGTGCCAGCAGCCTCCACAGGGCCTCCAACACTGAAGCTTTCTTT; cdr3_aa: CASSLHRASNTEAFF
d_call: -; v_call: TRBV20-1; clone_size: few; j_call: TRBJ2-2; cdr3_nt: TGCAGTGCTAGAGGAGACAGGTGGACCGGGGAGCTGTTTTTT; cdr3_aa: CSARGDRWTGELFF
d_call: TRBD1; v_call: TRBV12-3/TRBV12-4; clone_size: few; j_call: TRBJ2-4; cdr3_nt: TGTGCCTGCAGTCCACAGGGGGCCGGAACCAAAAACATTCAGTACTTC; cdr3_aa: CACSPQGAGTKNIQYF
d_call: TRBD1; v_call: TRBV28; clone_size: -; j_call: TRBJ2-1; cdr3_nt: TGTGCCAGCCTCGGGACAGGGCCCAATGAGCAGTTCTTC; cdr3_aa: CASLGTGPNEQFF
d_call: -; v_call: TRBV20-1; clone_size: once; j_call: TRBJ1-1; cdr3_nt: TGCAGTGCTTATGGGACCCAGGAAACGAACACTGAAGCTTTCTTT; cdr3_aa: CSAYGTQETNTEAFF
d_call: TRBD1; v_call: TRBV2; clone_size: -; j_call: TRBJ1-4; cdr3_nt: TGTGCCAGCAAGGGAGGACAGGGTCGTGAAAAACTGTTTTTT; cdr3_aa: CASKGGQGREKLFF
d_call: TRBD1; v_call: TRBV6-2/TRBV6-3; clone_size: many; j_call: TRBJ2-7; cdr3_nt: TGTGCCAGCAGTTACTGGGACAGGGGGTCCTACGAGCAGTACTTC; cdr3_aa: CASSYWDRGSYEQYF
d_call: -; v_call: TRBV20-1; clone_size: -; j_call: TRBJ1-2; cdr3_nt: TGCAGTGCTAGAGATCAGAACCTGGGGGCTAACTATGGCTACACCTTC; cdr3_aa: CSARDQNLGANYGYTF
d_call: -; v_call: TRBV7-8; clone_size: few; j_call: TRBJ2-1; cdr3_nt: TGTGCCAGCAGCTTAAGGGATAGGAGCCAAAGGTCCTACAATGAGCAGTTCTTC; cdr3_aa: CASSLRDRSQRSYNEQFF
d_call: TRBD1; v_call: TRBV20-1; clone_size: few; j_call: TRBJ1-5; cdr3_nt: TGCAGTGCTAGAGGCCCGCACAGGGGGCGGGATAAGCCCCAGCATTTT; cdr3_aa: CSARGPHRGRDKPQHF
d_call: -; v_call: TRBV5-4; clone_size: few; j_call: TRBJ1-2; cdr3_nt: TGTGCCAGCAGCCTGCCAGGACGGAACTATGGCTACACCTTC; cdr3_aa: CASSLPGRNYGYTF
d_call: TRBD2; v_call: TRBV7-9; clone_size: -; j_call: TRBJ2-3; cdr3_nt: TGTGCCAGCAGCACACTAGCGGGGGGAGGTAGAGATACGCAGTATTTT; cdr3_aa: CASSTLAGGGRDTQYF
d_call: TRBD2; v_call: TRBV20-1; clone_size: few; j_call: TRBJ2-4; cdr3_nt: TGCAGTGCCGAAATAGCGGGGCTGGCCAAAAACATTCAGTACTTC; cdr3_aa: CSAEIAGLAKNIQYF
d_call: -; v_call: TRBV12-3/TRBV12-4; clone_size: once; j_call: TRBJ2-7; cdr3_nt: TGTGCCAGCAGTGGGACCCGGGGTGAGTCCTACGAGCAGTACTTC; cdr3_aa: CASSGTRGESYEQYF
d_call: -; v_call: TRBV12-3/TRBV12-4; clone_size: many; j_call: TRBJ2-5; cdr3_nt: TGTGCCAGCATCACCGGGACGGGCAGACCCCAAGAGACCCAGTACTTC; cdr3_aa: CASITGTGRPQETQYF
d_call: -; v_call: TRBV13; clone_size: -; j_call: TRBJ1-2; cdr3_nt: TGTGCCAGCAGCTCCGAGGGTGGAAGGAGCTATGGCTACACCTTC; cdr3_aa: CASSSEGGRSYGYTF
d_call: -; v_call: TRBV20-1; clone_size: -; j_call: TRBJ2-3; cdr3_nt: TGCAGTGCTAGGCGCTACAGCACAGATACGCAGTATTTT; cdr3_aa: CSARRYSTDTQYF
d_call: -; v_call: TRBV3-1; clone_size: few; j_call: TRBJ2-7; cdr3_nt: TGTGCCAGCAGCCACCCTGGGGGCGAGACCTCCTACGAGCAGTACTTC; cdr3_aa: CASSHPGGETSYEQYF
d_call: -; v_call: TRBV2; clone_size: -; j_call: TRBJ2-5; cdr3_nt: TGTGCCAGCAGTGAAGCGTTAGGGGGACAAGAGACCCAGTACTTC; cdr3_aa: CASSEALGGQETQYF
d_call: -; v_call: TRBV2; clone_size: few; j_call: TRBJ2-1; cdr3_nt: TGTGCCAGCAGTGAATTAGGGGCCAGCTCCTACAATGAGCAGTTCTTC; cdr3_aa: CASSELGASSYNEQFF
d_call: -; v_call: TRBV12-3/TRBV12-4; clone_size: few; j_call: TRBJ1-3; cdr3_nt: TGTGCCAGCAGTCCGTACTCAGGACCTGGAAACACCATATATTTT; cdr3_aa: CASSPYSGPGNTIYF
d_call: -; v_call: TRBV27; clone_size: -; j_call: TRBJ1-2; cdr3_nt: TGTGCCAGCAGACCTGACAGAGGGTATGGCTACACCTTC; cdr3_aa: CASRPDRGYGYTF
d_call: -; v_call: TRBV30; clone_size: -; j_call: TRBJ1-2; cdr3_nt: TGTGCCTGGAGTATCTCCTTACAGAACTATGGCTACACCTTC; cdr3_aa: CAWSISLQNYGYTF
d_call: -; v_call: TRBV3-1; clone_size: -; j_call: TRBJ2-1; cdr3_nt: TGTGCCAGCGCAGTCAACAATGAGCAGTTCTTC; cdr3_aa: CASAVNNEQFF
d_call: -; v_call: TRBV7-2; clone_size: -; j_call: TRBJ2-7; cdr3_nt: TGTGCCAGCAGCTTAGGGAAAGGGGTCCCCTACGAGCAGTACTTC; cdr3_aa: CASSLGKGVPYEQYF
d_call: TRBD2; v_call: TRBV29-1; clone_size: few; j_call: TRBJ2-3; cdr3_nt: TGCAGCGTGCCCCCAGCGGGGGGGCACACAGATACGCAGTATTTT; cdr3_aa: CSVPPAGGHTDTQYF
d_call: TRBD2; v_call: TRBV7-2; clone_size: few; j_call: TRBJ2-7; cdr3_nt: TGTGCCAGCAGCTGGGGACTAGGAACCTACAATGAGCAGTACTTC; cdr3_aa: CASSWGLGTYNEQYF
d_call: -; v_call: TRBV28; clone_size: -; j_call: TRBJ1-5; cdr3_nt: TGTGCCAGCAGTTCCCAGGGTGGCAATCGGCCCCAGCATTTT; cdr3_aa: CASSSQGGNRPQHF
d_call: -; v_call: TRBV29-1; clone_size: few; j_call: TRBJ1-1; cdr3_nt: TGCAGCTCGAAATGGGTAGGAGGACACACTGAAGCTTTCTTT; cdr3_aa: CSSKWVGGHTEAFF
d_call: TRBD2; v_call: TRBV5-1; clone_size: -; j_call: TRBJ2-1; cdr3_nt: TGCGCCAGCAGCGGGGGGACTAGCGGAGGACCTTACAATGAGCAGTTCTTC; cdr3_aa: CASSGGTSGGPYNEQFF
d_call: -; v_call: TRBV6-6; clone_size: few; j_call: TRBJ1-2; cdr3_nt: TGTGCCAGCAGTTACAAGGGTAACTATGGCTACACCTTC; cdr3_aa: CASSYKGNYGYTF